This T cell receptor beta chain came from a study of regulatory T cells in long-lasting Graves disease. Relying on iRepertoire HTBI primers and Arm-PCR of CDR3 regions, the team built TCR beta libraries. TCRdb analysed the multiplex PCR reads with MiXCR anew, one entry per CDR3 protein. Of 350,000 to 500,000 distinct CDR3 sequences detected, around 13% appear once; the ten largest clones hold roughly 15%. This clonotype was counted at least ten times. Noted time point: newly diagnosed GD, antithyroid drugs for less than 3 months. Scientists built the TCR library using RNA that was extracted from PBMCs. Germline V gene data show CDR1 as MDHEN and CDR2 as SYDVKM. V lost 3 bases, J lost 1 base, and 12 bases stayed unmatched. The CDR3 extends over 18 amino acids. Separately, the same data were catalogued under a study of T cells in Graves' hyperthyroidism and ophthalmopathy.

Sequenced material: peripheral blood mononuclear cells (PBMCs), taken at new diagnosis, from a patient treated with antithyroid drugs. This rearrangement joins TRBV28 to TRBJ1-5; 7 nucleotides match TRBD1. The clonotype originates from a woman aged 45 to 65 with Graves disease. CDR3: CASSFQDRVFSSNQPQHF. For the CDR3, the DNA is TGTGCCAGCAGTTTCCAAGACAGGGTTTTTTCGAGCAATCAGCCCCAGCATTTT.